This T cell receptor (beta chain) was found in a study of T cells in localized non-small cell lung cancer. Points from the study as a whole: Heterogeneity is still possible, as just one tumor region was sequenced. Higher blood T cell density tracked longer overall survival. There was higher T cell clonality in uninvolved adjacent lung than in tumor, and it was highest there. Adjacent lung exhibited a median of 57 among the 100 most abundant tumor clones.

Only in-frame clones appear in the TCRdb table, and some are missing; sequencing was by immunoSEQ multiplex PCR. The sample lists approximately 45,000 clones, 80% to 85% occurring once. About this clone: Its specificity is not known.

V lost 10 bases to trimming and J lost 1 base; unmatched junction nucleotides: 13. The CDR3 totals 16 residues. Per the germline V gene, CDR1 is ENHRY and CDR2 is SYGVKD. The sequence came from a man aged 35 to 69 with stage III lung adenocarcinoma. The chain uses TRBV10-3 and TRBJ2-1; 7 bases align to TRBD2. Sequenced here: peripheral blood mononuclear cells, sampled before any cancer treatment. The CDR3 loop reads CATGGRSVGSYNEQFF. The CDR3 nucleotides read TGTGCCACCGGGGGGAGGTCGGTAGGATCCTACAATGAGCAGTTCTTC.